This TCR beta chain is from a study of cytomegalovirus exposure and HLA in healthy donors. 60 Vbeta and 13 Jbeta primers were used in PCR. Clones were read by immunoSEQ multiplex PCR, and TCRdb kept only the in-frame ones, dropping some. The sample carries about 120,000 clones, 80% recorded once. The CDR3 contains 15 residues. V gave up 2 bases and J gave up 6 bases; unmatched junction bases: 7. Germline-derived CDR1 and CDR2 are SGDLS and YYNGEE. The sequence derives from a female donor in good health and CMV-seropositive. The rearrangement links TRBV9 to TRBJ2-3; 9 nucleotides align to TRBD2. Sequencing was carried out using PBMCs. CDR3 sequence: CASSVLAGGVDTQYF. Here the CDR3 DNA reads TGTGCCAGCAGCGTGTTGGCGGGGGGGGTGGATACGCAGTATTTT. Drawing the rest from reference TRBV9 and TRBJ2-3, the complete variable domain is DSGVTQTPKHLITATGQRVTLRCSPRSGDLSVYWYQQSLDQGLQFLIQYYNGEERAKGNILERFSAQQFPDLHSELNLSSLELGDSALYFCASSVLAGGVDTQYFGPGTRLTVL.